The next 5 T cell receptor beta chains were all read from a single sample in a study of beta chain features in type 1 diabetes. Study results and caveats: Among patients with Type 1 diabetes, TCRB CDR3s were moderately but significantly shorter in every one of the four CD4+ subsets.

Investigators reverse transcribed all isolated RNA, so they sequenced expressed TCRB transcripts. The protocol was immunoSEQ multiplex PCR, while the TCRdb copy is restricted to in-frame clones and leaves out a portion. Altogether roughly 250,000 clones are present, 20% being singletons, with the ten largest covering less than 0.03%. These receptors lack a known antigen. The sample taken for sequencing was naive CD4+ T cells from blood. These receptors came from a woman in her 40s with type 1 diabetes.

This clone appeared a few times. The chain recombines TRBV5-5 with TRBJ2-3; D gene unclear. The CDR3 length is 17 residues. The germline V gene has CDR1 SGHKS and CDR2 YYEKEE (reference sequence). The V gene lost 1 base and the J gene lost 1 base, with 16 bases spanning the gap. CDR3 sequence reads: CASSLSAQRIRTDTQYF. The CDR3 nucleotides are TGTGCCAGCAGCTTGTCCGCGCAAAGAATACGCACAGATACGCAGTATTTT. The full variable domain, rest sourced from reference TRBV5-5 and TRBJ2-3, is DAGVTQSPTHLIKTRGQQVTLRCSPISGHKSVSWYQQVLGQGPQFIFQYYEKEERGRGNFPDRFSARQFPNYSSELNVNALLLGDSALYLCASSLSAQRIRTDTQYFGPGTRLTVL.

There are a few counts of this clone. The V and J genes are TRBV15 and TRBJ1-2; D not resolved. The CDR3 spans 12 residues. V lost 0 bases and J 8 bases, leaving 7 bases between the germline ends. The germline V gene encodes CDR1 LNHNV and CDR2 YYDKDF (reference sequence). The CDR3 reads CATSRDTSGYTF. The CDR3 DNA reads as TGTGCCACCAGCAGAGACACGAGCGGCTACACCTTC.

This clone was observed a handful of times. The rearrangement uses TRBV6-5 and TRBJ1-1; D not resolved. The germline gives CDR1 MNHEY, CDR2 SVGAGI. There are 12 residues in the CDR3. V shed 6 bases and J shed 1 base, with 6 bases lying between them. For the CDR3, the DNA is TGTGCCAGCAGGCTAGCGAACACTGAAGCTTTCTTT. Translating it yields CASRLANTEAFF.

The rearrangement joins TRBV5-4 to TRBJ1-1; no clear D gene. The CDR3 runs to 14 residues. The germline gives CDR1 SGHNT, CDR2 YYREEE (reference sequence). Trimming pared 2 bases from V and 0 bases from J, leaving 8 bases between. CDR3: CASSFRDMNTEAFF. The CDR3 DNA follows: TGTGCCAGCAGCTTTAGAGATATGAACACTGAAGCTTTCTTT.

The chain links TRBV19 to TRBJ1-1; D not resolved. Germline values: CDR1 LNHDA, CDR2 SQIVND (reference sequence). Trimming removed 4 bases from V and 3 bases from J, with 12 bases in between. CDR3 length equals 14 residues. Here the CDR3 reads CASSRVPRDTEAFF. CDR3 coding DNA: TGTGCCAGTAGTAGGGTCCCCCGGGACACTGAAGCTTTCTTT.